This T cell receptor delta chain was profiled in a study of Vδ1+ human thymocytes. Overall study findings and caveats: Thymic TRG and TRD repertoires appeared highly polyclonal, with Gaussian CDR3 length distributions. Bulk repertoire data may be misinterpreted because of unexpected Vdelta2 sequences.

Sequences come from RNA converted to cDNA by reverse transcription. Pooled V-gene forward primers with one constant-region reverse primer generated the CDR3 amplicons by multiplex PCR. TCRdb re-called the multiplex PCR reads using CATT. The sample has about 58,000 delta-chain clones; over 12% are singletons. The V and J ends lost 0 bases and 3 bases, in that order; junction bases with no gene match: 12. The CDR3 is 19 residues long. The germline V gene has CDR1 TSWWSYY and CDR2 QGS. Vdelta1+ thymocyte sorts reached between roughly 97% and 99.6% purity. This clone appeared a few times. The antigen is undetermined.

This sequence originates from a girl under three years old who had congenital heart surgery. The rearrangement links TRDV1 to TRDJ1, with 11 positions matching TRDD3. Sequenced: Vdelta1+ gamma-delta thymocytes from the thymus. As to subset: FACS-sorted CD3+ TCRalphabeta- TCRVdelta1+ TCRVdelta2- thymocytes. In DNA, the CDR3 is TGTGCTCTTGGGGAACTAGAGACTACTTGGGGGATACGGCCCGATAAACTCATCTTT. The encoded protein is CALGELETTWGIRPDKLIF.